The clone carrying this TCR beta chain appeared a few times. Its matching antigen is unknown. In building TCR beta libraries, iRepertoire HTBI primers were used together with Arm-PCR of CDR3 regions. MiXCR, applied by TCRdb to the multiplex PCR reads, yields one record per CDR3 protein. Of more than 400,000 distinct CDR3 sequences in the sample, around 15% are singletons; the top ten hold 9% to 15%. This sample is drawn from a study of regulatory T cells in long-lasting Graves disease. As for the study in general: Patients with new Graves' disease had used antithyroid drugs below 3 months.

As to time point: newly diagnosed GD, antithyroid drugs for less than 3 months. From RNA extracted from PBMCs, the TCR library was made. CDR3 size: 16 residues. The germline V gene encodes CDR1 MNHEY and CDR2 SVGAGI. V shed 4 bases and J 0 bases; nucleotides not matched to a gene: 8. General study findings and limits: Persistent patients had a count of shared public clonotypes (more than 2,500) that exceeded that of new patients (approximately 1,000).

Another study also made use of these data, one on T cells in Graves' hyperthyroidism and ophthalmopathy.

The sequence was obtained from a man aged 40-49 years with Graves disease. This sequence joins TRBV6-5 and TRBJ1-1, with TRBD1 matching 7 bases. The sample consisted of peripheral blood mononuclear cells (PBMCs), taken at new diagnosis, from a patient treated with antithyroid drugs. CDR3 in amino acids: CASSLGQMRMNTEAFF. The CDR3 DNA is TGTGCCAGCAGTTTGGGACAGATGCGCATGAACACTGAAGCTTTCTTT.